Shown below are 27 T cell receptor beta chains from a single sample sequenced in a study of T cells in localized non-small cell lung cancer. TCRdb's table, derived via immunoSEQ multiplex PCR, lists solely in-frame clones and lacks some. The sample has some 30,000 clones, about 91% seen once. The material sequenced was PBMCs, taken before any cancer treatment. The receptor source for this set is a man aged 35-75 years with stage II lung adenocarcinoma.

This clone was detected only once. The gene calls are TRBV7-2 and TRBJ1-1; D unclear. This CDR3 is 14 amino acids long. Trimming left V 7 bases short and J 2 bases short, with 14 bases between. Germline V gives CDR1 SGHTA, CDR2 FQGNSA. CDR3 in DNA: TGTGCCAGCACCCTCGGGGTGGTTAACACTGAAGCTTTCTTT. It codes for CASTLGVVNTEAFF.

This clone has just a few counts. The J gene is TRBJ1-1, the V gene TRBV9, with D unresolved. Germline lookup yields CDR1 SGDLS and CDR2 YYNGEE. Trimming stripped 1 base from V and 0 bases from J, with 16 bases between. The CDR3 extends over 17 amino acids. CDR3 sequence (DNA): TGTGCCAGCAGCGTATCCGTCTCTCGTACTATGAACACTGAAGCTTTCTTT. Translation gives CASSVSVSRTMNTEAFF.

This chain links TRBV4-1 with TRBJ1-2; 9 bases fit TRBD1. CDR1 is MGHRA, CDR2 YSYEKL, per germline. There are 17 residues in the CDR3. V was pared by 3 bases and J by 8 bases, with 16 bases of the junction left unmatched. The CDR3 spells CASSHIAIQGARHGYTF. Here the CDR3 DNA reads TGCGCCAGCAGCCACATAGCAATACAGGGGGCGCGGCACGGCTACACCTTC.

The chain carries TRBV5-1 and TRBJ2-1; D is unclear. Germline V lookup: CDR1 SGHRS, CDR2 YFSETQ. The CDR3 is made up of 14 amino acids. The V gene lost 1 base and the J gene lost 5 bases, with 10 bases spanning the gap. The CDR3, as DNA: TGCGCCAGCAGCTTGTTCTATCAGAACAATGAGCAGTTCTTC. Its protein product is CASSLFYQNNEQFF. Supplemented by reference TRBV5-1 and TRBJ2-1, the full variable domain reads KAGVTQTPRYLIKTRGQQVTLSCSPISGHRSVSWYQQTPGQGLQFLFEYFSETQRNKGNFPGRFSGRQFSNSRSEMNVSTLELGDSALYLCASSLFYQNNEQFFGPGTRLTVL.

The V call is TRBV1, the J call TRBJ1-2; TRBD1 is taken as the D call from the table, unchecked against the DNA. TRBV1 is flagged as a pseudogene. This CDR3 spans 14 amino acids. CDR3 residues: CTGGRGHDIYGYTF. The CDR3 nucleotides are TGCACGGGAGGCAGGGGGCACGATATCTATGGCTACACCTTC.

This chain connects TRBV5-6 to TRBJ1-1; D call uncertain. Germline CDR1 SGHDT, CDR2 YYEEEE. This CDR3 is built from 12 residues. The ends were cut back, 5 bases at V and 3 bases at J, with 8 bases in the middle. The CDR3: CASSDFDTEAFF. Written as DNA, the CDR3 is TGTGCCAGCAGTGATTTCGACACTGAAGCTTTCTTT.

The rearrangement joins TRBV5-1 to TRBJ2-2; D unresolved. Germline V CDR1 and CDR2: SGHRS, YFSETQ. Deletions cut 0 bases from V and 0 bases from J, with 6 bases between. CDR3 length: 15 amino acids. CDR3 amino acids: CASSLAQSNTGELFF. CDR3 bases: TGCGCCAGCAGCTTGGCTCAGTCGAACACCGGGGAGCTGTTTTTT.

The genes are TRBV5-1 and TRBJ2-3; D unresolved. The length of the CDR3 is 15 residues. The germline V and J ends were trimmed by 5 bases and 2 bases, with 15 bases remaining between them. Germline CDR1 reads SGHRS; CDR2 reads YFSETQ. This chain's CDR3 is CASSPWKHDTDTQYF. In DNA form, the CDR3 reads TGCGCCAGCAGTCCTTGGAAGCACGACACAGATACGCAGTATTTT.

J is TRBJ1-2 and V is TRBV6-5, with D perhaps matching TRBD1 (5 bases). Germline values: CDR1 MNHEY, CDR2 SVGAGI. The CDR3 covers 14 residues. Trimming took off 6 bases at V and 4 bases at J, with 15 bases between the two ends. As DNA, the CDR3 is TGTGCCAGCAGGGGAGACGAGACAGTCTATGGCTACACCTTC. Translating it yields CASRGDETVYGYTF.

The genes are TRBV19 and TRBJ2-5, with D possibly matching TRBD1 (5 bases). This CDR3 region has 11 residues. Germline CDR1 is LNHDA and CDR2 is SQIVND (reference sequence). With 8 bases removed from V and 4 bases from J, the gap between germline ends came to 8 bases. The CDR3 sequence is CASGALETQYF. CDR3 nucleotide sequence: TGTGCCAGTGGGGCCCTAGAGACCCAGTACTTC.

V usage is TRBV28 and J usage is TRBJ1-5, with TRBD1 identical over 7 bases. The junction had 4 bases not matched to a gene; V was cut back by 3 bases and J by 2 bases. The CDR3 runs to 15 residues. Germline V gene lookup returns CDR1 MDHEN and CDR2 SYDVKM. CDR3 region: CASSLRQGGNQPQHF. The CDR3 coding sequence is TGTGCCAGCAGTTTGCGACAGGGAGGCAATCAGCCCCAGCATTTT.

CDR3 in amino acids: CASSEVSSGRSGEQYF. The CDR3 DNA reads as TGTGCCAGCAGTGAAGTCTCAAGCGGGAGGTCCGGGGAGCAGTACTTC. The V call is TRBV2, the J call TRBJ2-7; 9 bases align to TRBD2. Trimming removed 1 base from V and 7 bases from J; junction bases left unmatched: 11. The CDR3 length is 16 residues. The V gene's germline CDR1 is SNHLY and CDR2 FYNNEI.

The chain combines TRBV7-9 with TRBJ2-2, with D perhaps TRBD1 or TRBD2 (5 bases each). Germline CDR1 SEHNR, CDR2 FQNEAQ (reference sequence). V was shortened by 5 bases and J by 5 bases, with 12 bases between the two germline ends. This CDR3 spans 14 amino acids. The CDR3 bases are TGTGCCAGCAGCGGGAGTGGGGGTACCGGGGAGCTGTTTTTT. This codes for CASSGSGGTGELFF.

V is TRBV11-3 and J is TRBJ2-5; 8 positions agree with TRBD2. The CDR3 length is 15 residues. Germline V gene data show CDR1 as SGHNT and CDR2 as YENEEA. With V trimmed by 5 bases and J by 2 bases, 7 bases remained unmatched. CDR3 coding DNA: TGTGCCAGCAGCCTTGGGACTAGGGATCAAGAGACCCAGTACTTC. It specifies CASSLGTRDQETQYF.

This sequence joins TRBV14 and TRBJ1-1; D ambiguous. Germline-derived CDR1 and CDR2 are SGHDN and FVKESK. V was shortened by 2 bases and J by 4 bases, with 11 bases between the two germline ends. The CDR3 has 14 residues. CDR3 sequence reads: CASSQRGLTTEAFF. As DNA, the CDR3 is TGTGCCAGCAGCCAACGAGGGCTTACCACTGAAGCTTTCTTT.

This chain connects TRBV11-3 to TRBJ2-5; weak D call: TRBD1 (5 bases). Between the trimmed V and J ends, which lost 1 base and 5 bases, there was a span of 8 bases. The CDR3 has 13 residues. The germline gives CDR1 SGHNT, CDR2 YENEEA. The CDR3 region has the DNA TGTGCCAGCAGCTTAGGGGGCTGGGAGACCCAGTACTTC. As protein: CASSLGGWETQYF.

V is TRBV7-9 and J is TRBJ1-2, with 9 bases identical to TRBD1. The V gene's germline CDR1 is SEHNR and CDR2 FQNEAQ (reference sequence). The CDR3 totals 14 residues. V trimming: 2 bases; J trimming: 5 bases; junction bases outside the gene matches: 3. CDR3 sequence: CASSLTGQGYGYTF. For the CDR3, the DNA is TGTGCCAGCAGCTTAACCGGACAGGGGTATGGCTACACCTTC. Together with reference TRBV7-9 and TRBJ1-2, the CDR3 gives the full variable domain: DTGVSQNPRHKITKRGQNVTFRCDPISEHNRLYWYRQTLGQGPEFLTYFQNEAQLEKSRLLSDRFSAERPKGSFSTLEIQRTEQGDSAMYLCASSLTGQGYGYTFGSGTRLTVV.

The V call is TRBV27, the J call TRBJ1-1; 7 bases line up with TRBD1. This CDR3 spans 14 amino acids. The V and J ends lost 5 bases and 1 base, in that order; junction bases with no gene match: 4. Germline V gene lookup returns CDR1 MNHEY and CDR2 SMNVEV (reference sequence). CDR3 DNA sequence: TGTGCCAGCAGTCTCGGGACAGCGAACACTGAAGCTTTCTTT. Residues: CASSLGTANTEAFF.

V gene TRBV6-1 combines with J gene TRBJ2-1; TRBD1 matches 7 bases. J gave up 10 bases and V 6 bases, and 6 bases lay outside the gene matches. Germline V gene data show CDR1 as MNHNS and CDR2 as SASEGT. The CDR3 contains 12 residues. The CDR3 DNA reads TGTGCCAGCAGCCCCGGGACAGCCGAGCAGTTCTTC. This sequence encodes CASSPGTAEQFF.

The genes are TRBV27 and TRBJ2-7, with TRBD2 matching 8 bases. The CDR3 is 18 residues long. V trimming: 6 bases; J trimming: 1 base; junction bases outside the gene matches: 17. Germline CDR1 and CDR2: MNHEY and SMNVEV (reference sequence). CDR3 bases: TGTGCCAGCAGCAAACTAGCGGACGCCCACTCAAGGTCCTACGAGCAGTACTTC. Its protein product is CASSKLADAHSRSYEQYF.

The chain couples TRBV7-8 to TRBJ1-1; D is unresolved. The CDR3 consists of 14 residues. Germline CDR1 SGHVS, CDR2 FQNEAQ. V dropped 0 bases and J dropped 5 bases, with 10 bases sitting between them. The CDR3 DNA reads as TGTGCCAGCAGCTTAGCTTTGGGGTATACTGAAGCTTTCTTT. This translates into CASSLALGYTEAFF.

The gene calls are TRBV12-5 and TRBJ1-5; the D gene is possibly TRBD1 (5 bases). Germline loops: CDR1 LGHNT, CDR2 FRNRAP. Between the trimmed V and J ends, which lost 1 base and 5 bases, there was a span of 12 bases. The CDR3 loop spans 15 amino acids. The DNA for the CDR3 is TGTGCTAGTGGTTTGGCGACAGACGCCCATCAGCCCCAGCATTTT. This gives the protein CASGLATDAHQPQHF.

J is TRBJ2-5 and V is TRBV10-3, with D unresolved. V gave up 8 bases and J gave up 3 bases, with 7 bases separating them. The CDR3 consists of 11 residues. The germline V gene has CDR1 ENHRY and CDR2 SYGVKD. CDR3 DNA sequence: TGTGCCATCGGACCCGAAGAGACCCAGTACTTC. Amino acids: CAIGPEETQYF.

The V and J genes are TRBV7-2 and TRBJ2-3; D is perhaps TRBD1 (6 bases). Deletions cut 2 bases from V and 0 bases from J, with 9 bases between. The CDR3 extends over 15 amino acids. Germline-derived CDR1 and CDR2 are SGHTA and FQGNSA. Written as DNA, the CDR3 is TGTGCCAGCAGCTTAAACAGGGTCAGCACAGATACGCAGTATTTT. This sequence encodes CASSLNRVSTDTQYF.

The V gene is TRBV6-1, the J gene TRBJ1-2; unclear D gene. The CDR3 is made up of 13 amino acids. From germline, CDR1 is MNHNS and CDR2 SASEGT. V was cut by 11 bases and J by 7 bases, with 20 bases left in between. In DNA, the CDR3 is TGTGCCGGTCAGGAATTTCTTATGGGTGGCTACACCTTC. Translation gives CAGQEFLMGGYTF.

The rearrangement links TRBV9 to TRBJ2-2; D is possibly TRBD2 (6 bases). There are 16 residues in the CDR3. V was shortened by 0 bases and J by 4 bases, with 13 bases between the two germline ends. Germline CDR1 reads SGDLS; CDR2 reads YYNGEE. In DNA form, the CDR3 reads TGTGCCAGCAGCGTAGTGACTAGTGGAACCACCGGGGAGCTGTTTTTT. Its protein is CASSVVTSGTTGELFF. Looking up the rest from reference TRBV9 and TRBJ2-2 gives the full variable domain: DSGVTQTPKHLITATGQRVTLRCSPRSGDLSVYWYQQSLDQGLQFLIQYYNGEERAKGNILERFSAQQFPDLHSELNLSSLELGDSALYFCASSVVTSGTTGELFFGEGSRLTVL.

V usage is TRBV7-2 and J usage is TRBJ1-4; 8 bases agree with TRBD1. V lost 5 bases and J lost 8; bases outside the gene matches: 7. The CDR3 runs to 14 residues. Germline V lookup: CDR1 SGHTA, CDR2 FQGNSA. The DNA for the CDR3 is TGTGCCAGCAGCCCTCAGGGGGCTCGGGAAAAACTGTTTTTT. This codes for CASSPQGAREKLFF.